These 30 T cell receptor beta chains share one sample of origin, sequenced in a study of shared clonotypes between healthy human individuals. Assay used: immunoSEQ multiplex PCR; TCRdb lists only in-frame clones, some missing. Of about 2,500,000 clones detected, around nine tenths appear once; the ten largest clones hold around 0.14%. Sequenced material: naive CD4+ T cells sorted from blood. Subset here: CD45RA+ positively selected. These receptors were taken from a man aged 18 to 35 in good health.

As concerns this clone: This specimen includes other DNA sequences encoding the same CDR3. V and J are TRBV18 and TRBJ1-3; no reliable D call. Between the trimmed V and J ends, which lost 1 base and 0 bases, there was a span of 4 bases. The CDR3 is 14 residues long. Germline V gives CDR1 KGHSH, CDR2 LQKENI. CDR3 in DNA: TGTGCCAGCTCACCACAGGGCTCTGGAAACACCATATATTTT. As protein: CASSPQGSGNTIYF.

In DNA form, the CDR3 reads TGTGCCATCAGTACAGGCACAGATACGCAGTATTTT. Translation: CAISTGTDTQYF. This rearrangement joins TRBV10-3 to TRBJ2-3, with D hard to call. The ends were cut back, 5 bases at V and 1 base at J, with 4 bases in the middle. This CDR3 has 12 residues. Germline CDR1 is ENHRY and CDR2 is SYGVKD.

The V and J genes are TRBV6-6 and TRBJ1-1, with 7 bases matching TRBD1. Germline values: CDR1 MNHNY, CDR2 SVGAGI (reference sequence). The CDR3 loop spans 15 amino acids. J gave up 6 bases and V 4 bases, and 11 bases lay outside the gene matches. CDR3 in DNA: TGTGCCAGCAGTTCCGATCACAGGGGAACCTCTGAAGCTTTCTTT. This gives the protein CASSSDHRGTSEAFF.

The chain couples TRBV5-5 to TRBJ1-3, with D maybe TRBD1 (5 bases). The CDR3 consists of 16 residues. CDR1 and CDR2 (germline): SGHKS, YYEKEE (reference sequence). Trimming took off 4 bases at V and 0 bases at J, with 14 bases between the two ends. Here the CDR3 DNA reads TGTGCCAGCAGCCCCGGGGCCTTGAGCTCTGGAAACACCATATATTTT. Translated, it gives CASSPGALSSGNTIYF.

The CDR3 DNA is TGTGCCAGTAGCGGGATTCACACCGGGGAGCTGTTTTTT. Translation gives CASSGIHTGELFF. The chain couples TRBV19 to TRBJ2-2; D is possibly TRBD2 (5 bases). The V gene lost 6 bases and the J gene lost 3 bases, with 8 bases spanning the gap. The germline CDR1 and CDR2 sequences are LNHDA and SQIVND (reference sequence). The CDR3 is 13 amino acids. The full variable domain, its missing parts supplied by reference TRBV19 and TRBJ2-2, is DGGITQSPKYLFRKEGQNVTLSCEQNLNHDAMYWYRQDPGQGLRLIYYSQIVNDFQKGDIAEGYSVSREKKESFPLTVTSAQKNPTAFYLCASSGIHTGELFFGEGSRLTVL.

This sequence joins TRBV18 and TRBJ2-3; D might be TRBD2 (6 bases). Trimming left V 1 base short and J 0 bases short, with 11 bases between. Germline CDR1 and CDR2: KGHSH and LQKENI. The CDR3 is made up of 16 amino acids. The CDR3: CASSPRAGGSTDTQYF. The CDR3 DNA reads TGTGCCAGCTCACCACGGGCCGGGGGAAGCACAGATACGCAGTATTTT.

This chain joins TRBV15 and TRBJ2-3, with 11 bases fitting TRBD2. Germline CDR1 reads LNHNV; CDR2 reads YYDKDF (reference sequence). After removal of 0 bases from V and 2 bases from J, the junction contained 7 bases not matched to a gene. This CDR3 spans 18 amino acids. The CDR3 DNA sequence: TGTGCCACCAGCAGAGATCGGGCTAGCGGGAGGCCCACAGATACGCAGTATTTT. It yields the protein CATSRDRASGRPTDTQYF.

This sequence joins TRBV28 and TRBJ2-1, with TRBD2 as a possible D gene (8 bases). V was trimmed by 5 bases and J by 10 bases, leaving 27 bases between them. CDR1 MDHEN and CDR2 SYDVKM come from the germline V gene. CDR3 length: 17 residues. CDR3 sequence: CASSPPGGGGSGGEQFF. The DNA for the CDR3 is TGTGCCAGCAGTCCCCCCGGTGGCGGGGGGTCAGGGGGGGAGCAGTTCTTC.

The V call is TRBV6-5, the J call TRBJ1-4; TRBD1 is a possible D gene (5 bases). CDR1 and CDR2 (germline): MNHEY, SVGAGI. The CDR3 totals 13 residues. The V and J ends lost 6 bases and 10 bases respectively, with 15 bases between them. The CDR3 protein is CASSLQARAKLFF. The CDR3 bases are TGTGCCAGCAGCCTACAGGCCAGAGCAAAACTGTTTTTT.

A remark on this clone: The sample carries other DNA sequences with the same CDR3. This sequence joins TRBV11-2 and TRBJ2-3; 7 nucleotides align to TRBD2. V trimming: 5 bases; J trimming: 1 base; junction bases outside the gene matches: 0. CDR1 is SGHAT, CDR2 FQNNGV, per germline. The CDR3 is made up of 13 amino acids. CDR3 DNA sequence: TGTGCCAGCAGCCTAGCGGGCACAGATACGCAGTATTTT. Its translation is CASSLAGTDTQYF.

On this clone: The same CDR3 also results from other DNA sequences found in this sample. The rearrangement links TRBV10-3 to TRBJ1-5; D unclear. The CDR3 is 13 residues long. V was trimmed by 0 bases and J by 7 bases, leaving 7 bases between them. Germline CDR1 is ENHRY and CDR2 is SYGVKD. In DNA, the CDR3 is TGTGCCATCAGTGAGTCGGGATCGCAGCCCCAGCATTTT. The encoded protein is CAISESGSQPQHF.

This rearrangement joins TRBV15 to TRBJ2-1, with TRBD2 matching 13 bases. CDR1 LNHNV and CDR2 YYDKDF come from the germline V gene (reference sequence). The ends lost 0 bases at V and 8 bases at J; junction bases unmatched: 7. There are 17 residues in the CDR3. The CDR3 DNA follows: TGTGCCACCAGCAGAGAAACTAGCGGGGGGGCCAGGGATGAGCAGTTCTTC. It translates to CATSRETSGGARDEQFF.

The rearrangement uses TRBV11-2 and TRBJ1-5; unclear D gene. Germline CDR1 is SGHAT and CDR2 is FQNNGV. CDR3 length: 14 amino acids. Trimming shortened V by 2 bases and J by 1 base, and 6 bases separated the two germline ends. CDR3 residues: CASSLFPSNQPQHF. The CDR3 region has the DNA TGTGCCAGCAGCTTATTCCCCAGCAATCAGCCCCAGCATTTT. The whole variable domain, filled in from reference TRBV11-2 and TRBJ1-5, reads EAGVAQSPRYKIIEKRQSVAFWCNPISGHATLYWYQQILGQGPKLLIQFQNNGVVDDSQLPKDRFSAERLKGVDSTLKIQPAKLEDSAVYLCASSLFPSNQPQHFGDGTRLSIL.

The chain has TRBV5-1 and TRBJ2-7; 10 bases agree with TRBD2. The CDR3 runs 16 residues. In germline, CDR1 is SGHRS, CDR2 YFSETQ. The ends lost 0 bases at V and 0 bases at J; junction bases unmatched: 3. For the CDR3, the DNA is TGCGCCAGCAGCTTGGTACTAGCGGGGAGCTCCTACGAGCAGTACTTC. Translating it yields CASSLVLAGSSYEQYF.

The V call is TRBV4-3, the J call TRBJ2-7; TRBD2 agrees at 7 bases. The V and J ends lost 1 base and 3 bases, in that order; junction bases with no gene match: 6. Germline assignment: CDR1 LGHNA and CDR2 YSLEER. CDR3 length: 15 amino acids. The DNA for the CDR3 is TGCGCCAGCAGCCAAGGGGTTGGGGGGGTCTACGAGCAGTACTTC. Its translation is CASSQGVGGVYEQYF.

J is TRBJ2-3 and V is TRBV6-1; no firm D call. The CDR3 covers 15 residues. CDR1 is MNHNS, CDR2 SASEGT, per germline. V dropped 0 bases and J dropped 3 bases, with 10 bases sitting between them. DNA for the CDR3: TGTGCCAGCAGTGAAGCGCTTCGGAGTACAGATACGCAGTATTTT. It is translated as CASSEALRSTDTQYF.

The V and J genes are TRBV28 and TRBJ2-3, with 9 bases identical to TRBD2. This CDR3 is 16 amino acids long. Germline CDR1 reads MDHEN; CDR2 reads SYDVKM. V dropped 7 bases and J dropped 2; count of bases not matched to a gene: 10. This CDR3 is CASTRAGGRVTDTQYF. The CDR3 DNA reads as TGTGCCAGCACCCGCGCGGGGGGGCGGGTCACAGATACGCAGTATTTT.

The chain is built from TRBV5-8 and TRBJ2-7; the D gene is possibly TRBD2 (5 bases). V shed 0 bases and J shed 3 bases, with 13 bases lying between them. The V gene's germline CDR1 is SGHTS and CDR2 YDEGEE. The CDR3 sequence is 15 residues long. For the CDR3, the DNA is TGTGCCAGCAGCTTGGGGGAGTCCGCGGTCTACGAGCAGTACTTC. Translation gives CASSLGESAVYEQYF.

This rearrangement joins TRBV18 to TRBJ2-7; TRBD1 agrees at 7 bases. The CDR3 runs to 14 residues. Germline-derived CDR1 and CDR2 are KGHSH and LQKENI. The junction had 7 bases not matched to a gene; V was cut back by 1 base and J by 7 bases. DNA for the CDR3: TGTGCCAGCTCACCACAAGGGACAGATAGAGAGCAGTACTTC. Amino acids: CASSPQGTDREQYF.

This chain links TRBV7-9 with TRBJ1-3; 9 bases map to TRBD1. The J segment lost 11 bases and the V segment lost 3 bases, leaving 11 bases of the junction unmatched. The CDR3 spans 15 residues. Germline CDR1 and CDR2: SEHNR and FQNEAQ (reference sequence). In DNA form, the CDR3 reads TGTGCCAGCAGCTTTGACCGACAGGGGGAGGCGGCCATATATTTT. Translation: CASSFDRQGEAAIYF. Complete variable domain (other parts from reference TRBV7-9 and TRBJ1-3): DTGVSQNPRHKITKRGQNVTFRCDPISEHNRLYWYRQTLGQGPEFLTYFQNEAQLEKSRLLSDRFSAERPKGSFSTLEIQRTEQGDSAMYLCASSFDRQGEAAIYFGEGSWLTVV.

The genes are TRBV10-3 and TRBJ2-2; 7 bases fit TRBD1. The V gene end was trimmed by 10 bases and the J gene end by 2 bases; junction bases not matched to a gene: 7. The CDR3 contains 14 residues. Germline V CDR1 and CDR2: ENHRY, SYGVKD. The CDR3 spells CASNRDRNTGELFF. DNA of the CDR3: TGTGCCAGTAACCGGGACAGAAACACCGGGGAGCTGTTTTTT.

In this sample, this clone turned up once. The rearrangement joins TRBV7-2 to TRBJ2-2; 8 nucleotides agree with TRBD2. V shed 4 bases and J 6 bases; nucleotides not matched to a gene: 7. The CDR3 length is 15 residues. Germline-derived CDR1 and CDR2 are SGHTA and FQGNSA. As DNA, the CDR3 is TGTGCCAGCAGCTCCCCGGCGGGAGGTGCCGGGGAGCTGTTTTTT. As protein: CASSSPAGGAGELFF.

This clone has only one observation. The chain carries TRBV5-4 and TRBJ1-1; D unresolved. There are 14 residues in the CDR3. The germline V and J ends were trimmed by 4 bases and 1 base, with 11 bases remaining between them. The germline V gene has CDR1 SGHNT and CDR2 YYREEE (reference sequence). DNA for the CDR3: TGTGCCAGCAGCCAAACGGGAGGGAACACTGAAGCTTTCTTT. As protein: CASSQTGGNTEAFF. Full variable domain (rest looked up from reference TRBV5-4 and TRBJ1-1): ETGVTQSPTHLIKTRGQQVTLRCSSQSGHNTVSWYQQALGQGPQFIFQYYREEENGRGNFPPRFSGLQFPNYSSELNVNALELDDSALYLCASSQTGGNTEAFFGQGTRLTVV.

Here the CDR3 DNA reads TGCGCCAGCAGCCAGTTCGACACTAGCTATGGCTACACCTTC. Translated: CASSQFDTSYGYTF. This chain connects TRBV4-1 to TRBJ1-2; D not certain. This CDR3 has 14 amino acids. Germline lookup yields CDR1 MGHRA and CDR2 YSYEKL. V lost 3 bases to trimming and J lost 4 bases, with 12 bases between them.

This clone occurred once. The chain joins TRBV7-9 to TRBJ2-2; a weak D match, TRBD2 (6 bases). This CDR3 region has 15 residues. CDR1 is SEHNR, CDR2 FQNEAQ, per germline (reference sequence). Trimming stripped 3 bases from V and 2 bases from J, with 10 bases between. The CDR3 bases are TGTGCCAGCAGCTTGACGGCGGGAAACACCGGGGAGCTGTTTTTT. This codes for CASSLTAGNTGELFF. Using reference TRBV7-9 and TRBJ2-2 for the parts outside the CDR3, the full variable domain is DTGVSQNPRHKITKRGQNVTFRCDPISEHNRLYWYRQTLGQGPEFLTYFQNEAQLEKSRLLSDRFSAERPKGSFSTLEIQRTEQGDSAMYLCASSLTAGNTGELFFGEGSRLTVL.

This sequence joins TRBV13 and TRBJ1-2; possibly TRBD1 for D (6 bases). This CDR3 comprises 17 residues. Trimming removed 3 bases at V and 4 bases at J, with 21 bases between. The germline V gene encodes CDR1 PRHDT and CDR2 FYEKMQ (reference sequence). CDR3 DNA sequence: TGTGCCAGCAGCTTTGTCTTACCCACAGGGACTCCCTATGGCTACACCTTC. Translating it yields CASSFVLPTGTPYGYTF. The full variable domain, its missing parts supplied by reference TRBV13 and TRBJ1-2, is AAGVIQSPRHLIKEKRETATLKCYPIPRHDTVYWYQQGPGQDPQFLISFYEKMQSDKGSIPDRFSAQQFSDYHSELNMSSLELGDSALYFCASSFVLPTGTPYGYTFGSGTRLTVV.

The chain combines TRBV6-6 with TRBJ1-2; the match to TRBD1 covers 7 bases. J was trimmed by 12 bases and V by 4 bases; bases with no gene match: 14. The CDR3 spans 14 residues. From germline, CDR1 is MNHNY and CDR2 SVGAGI (reference sequence). DNA of the CDR3: TGTGCCAGCAGTTCGGGAGAAATTAAGGGGGCCCACACCTTC. Protein product: CASSSGEIKGAHTF.

The chain couples TRBV18 to TRBJ2-2; D not certain. The CDR3 is 16 amino acids. CDR1 and CDR2 from the germline V gene are KGHSH and LQKENI. Trimming took off 1 base at V and 3 bases at J, with 12 bases between the two ends. The DNA for the CDR3 is TGTGCCAGCTCACCACTTCGTCTGGCCCACACCGGGGAGCTGTTTTTT. Translating it yields CASSPLRLAHTGELFF.

Notes on this clone: This specimen includes other DNA sequences encoding the same CDR3. The chain joins TRBV15 to TRBJ2-7, with 8 bases aligning to TRBD1. The CDR3 has 16 amino acids. V lost 0 bases to trimming and J lost 1 base; unmatched junction nucleotides: 5. The germline CDR1 and CDR2 sequences are LNHNV and YYDKDF (reference sequence). CDR3 residues: CATSRDLGTGSYEQYF. CDR3 DNA sequence: TGTGCCACCAGCAGAGATCTCGGGACAGGATCCTACGAGCAGTACTTC. The entire variable domain, with the rest obtained from reference TRBV15 and TRBJ2-7, is as follows: DAMVIQNPRYQVTQFGKPVTLSCSQTLNHNVMYWYQQKSSQAPKLLFHYYDKDFNNEADTPDNFQSRRPNTSFCFLDIRSPGLGDTAMYLCATSRDLGTGSYEQYFGPGTRLTVT.

This clone was found once. The chain couples TRBV2 to TRBJ2-1, with 10 bases lining up with TRBD2. Germline CDR1 and CDR2: SNHLY and FYNNEI. Germline trimming cut 6 bases from V and 8 bases from J; bases unmatched to any gene: 4. The CDR3 runs to 13 residues. CDR3 sequence (DNA): TGTGCCAGCAGACTAGCGGGAATACATGAGCAGTTCTTC. Protein: CASRLAGIHEQFF.